This TCR beta chain came from a study of blood T cell repertoires in COVID-19. In the source study's methods: Amplified reference gene primers provided the basis for estimating nucleated cell counts. Measured with immunoSEQ multiplex PCR; TCRdb has only the in-frame clones, and not every one. V, J and clone size are those of that table, while D and trimming were read from the DNA. This table has fewer than 300,000 clones, about four fifths appearing once. Study members were between about 18 and 100 years old and lived in 24 US regions. Participant-reported clinical history was the basis for cohort assignment. A COVID-19 case had been met by exposed participants during the 2 weeks before study entry. This clone was seen only a few times. J lost 1 base, V lost 4 bases, and 3 bases had no gene match. The germline V gene has CDR1 MDHEN and CDR2 SYDVKM. There are 14 residues in the CDR3.

The chain couples TRBV28 to TRBJ1-1, with 7 bases lining up with TRBD1. The sequence derives from a man in his forties who had been exposed to COVID-19. Sequenced material: PBMCs or T cells enriched from blood (not recorded which). CDR3 nucleotides: TGTGCCAGCAGTTACCAGGGGGAGAACACTGAAGCTTTCTTT. Its protein product is CASSYQGENTEAFF.